Listed below are T cell receptor beta chains from one sample, sequenced in a study of molecular identifiers for immune sequencing clone quantification. TCRdb re-called the PCR reads with MiXCR, one entry per CDR3 protein. Among 10,000 or so distinct CDR3 sequences listed, around 20% were seen once. The sequenced sample was naive CD8+ T cells from blood, with Jurkat cell RNA spiked in. These receptors were obtained from a human donor in good health. Some libraries in this study had Jurkat cell RNA spiked in. Both conserved end residues are part of each CDR3. The D gene is left open where the match is weak. Clone size appears in some rows only: once, few, many, or a class for an expanded clone.

v_call: TRBV21-1
clone_size: few
d_call: -
j_call: TRBJ2-7
cdr3_aa: CASSKGGLRGRAVEQYF
cdr3_nt: TGTGCCAGCAGCAAAGGGGGGCTGCGCGGGAGGGCAGTCGAGCAGTACTTC

v_call: TRBV30
clone_size: medium-sized
d_call: -
j_call: TRBJ2-7
cdr3_aa: CAWRLGYEQYF
cdr3_nt: TGTGCCTGGAGACTGGGCTACGAGCAGTACTTC

v_call: TRBV7-7
clone_size: many
d_call: -
j_call: TRBJ2-4
cdr3_aa: CASMDDTENIQYF
cdr3_nt: TGTGCCAGCATGGACGACACCGAAAACATTCAGTACTTC

v_call: TRBV27
clone_size: many
d_call: TRBD2
j_call: TRBJ2-7
cdr3_aa: CASSLLMPSGSYEQYF
cdr3_nt: TGTGCCAGCAGTTTATTGATGCCTAGCGGGAGCTACGAGCAGTACTTC

v_call: TRBV20-1
clone_size: medium-sized
d_call: -
j_call: TRBJ2-3
cdr3_aa: CSARDYRSFTDTQYF
cdr3_nt: TGCAGTGCTAGAGATTACAGGTCGTTCACAGATACGCAGTATTTT

v_call: TRBV3-1
clone_size: medium-sized
d_call: -
j_call: TRBJ2-5
cdr3_aa: CASSHHAERETQYF
cdr3_nt: TGTGCCAGCAGCCATCACGCGGAAAGAGAGACCCAGTACTTC

v_call: TRBV7-2
clone_size: medium-sized
d_call: -
j_call: TRBJ2-2
cdr3_aa: CASSLVVGFGELFF
cdr3_nt: TGTGCCAGCAGCTTAGTTGTTGGGTTCGGGGAGCTGTTTTTT

v_call: TRBV10-3
clone_size: medium-sized
d_call: -
j_call: TRBJ2-1
cdr3_aa: CAISESYRSSYNEQFF
cdr3_nt: TGTGCCATCAGTGAGTCGTACCGGAGCTCCTACAATGAGCAGTTCTTC

v_call: TRBV29-1
clone_size: medium-sized
d_call: TRBD2
j_call: TRBJ2-5
cdr3_aa: CSVEVSGGLQETQYF
cdr3_nt: TGCAGCGTTGAAGTTAGCGGGGGACTTCAAGAGACCCAGTACTTC

v_call: TRBV7-2
clone_size: medium-sized
d_call: -
j_call: TRBJ2-3
cdr3_aa: CASSLGAGDSDTQYF
cdr3_nt: TGTGCCAGCAGCTTAGGGGCCGGGGATTCAGATACGCAGTATTTT

v_call: TRBV28
clone_size: medium-sized
d_call: TRBD2
j_call: TRBJ2-5
cdr3_aa: CASSWASGRAGETQYF
cdr3_nt: TGTGCCAGCAGTTGGGCTAGCGGGAGGGCCGGTGAGACCCAGTACTTC

v_call: TRBV4-2
clone_size: many
d_call: TRBD2
j_call: TRBJ2-3
cdr3_aa: CASSQAGTGLAGDSDTQYF
cdr3_nt: TGTGCCAGCAGCCAGGCAGGGACCGGACTAGCGGGAGATTCAGATACGCAGTATTTT

v_call: TRBV19
clone_size: -
d_call: -
j_call: TRBJ2-7
cdr3_aa: CASSPGTAYEQYF
cdr3_nt: TGTGCCAGTAGTCCTGGGACCGCCTACGAGCAGTACTTC

v_call: TRBV7-2
clone_size: medium-sized
d_call: TRBD2
j_call: TRBJ2-7
cdr3_aa: CASSLGTSVYEQYF
cdr3_nt: TGTGCCAGCAGCTTAGGGACTAGCGTTTACGAGCAGTACTTC

v_call: TRBV7-2
clone_size: medium-sized
d_call: TRBD1
j_call: TRBJ1-6
cdr3_aa: CASSPHPGQLYNSPLHF
cdr3_nt: TGTGCCAGCAGCCCTCATCCGGGACAGCTCTATAATTCACCCCTCCACTTT

v_call: TRBV6-1
clone_size: medium-sized
d_call: -
j_call: TRBJ2-7
cdr3_aa: CASNNRAPYEQYF
cdr3_nt: TGTGCCAGCAATAACAGGGCACCCTACGAGCAGTACTTC

v_call: TRBV9
clone_size: many
d_call: TRBD2
j_call: TRBJ2-7
cdr3_aa: CASSLGLAGLEQYF
cdr3_nt: TGTGCCAGCAGCCTGGGACTAGCGGGACTCGAGCAGTACTTC

v_call: TRBV19
clone_size: few
d_call: TRBD2
j_call: TRBJ2-5
cdr3_aa: CASRSGRALETQYF
cdr3_nt: TGTGCCAGTAGGAGCGGGAGGGCACTAGAGACCCAGTACTTC

v_call: TRBV12-3/TRBV12-4
clone_size: few
d_call: -
j_call: TRBJ2-1
cdr3_aa: CASSNNLDSNEQFF
cdr3_nt: TGTGCCAGCAGCAACAACCTAGATTCCAATGAGCAGTTCTTC

v_call: TRBV5-1
clone_size: medium-sized
d_call: -
j_call: TRBJ2-7
cdr3_aa: CASSFGDEQYF
cdr3_nt: TGCGCCAGCAGCTTCGGGGACGAGCAGTACTTC

v_call: TRBV29-1
clone_size: medium-sized
d_call: TRBD1
j_call: TRBJ2-7
cdr3_aa: CSVVDREGSHEQYF
cdr3_nt: TGCAGCGTTGTCGACAGGGAAGGTTCCCACGAGCAGTACTTC

v_call: TRBV19
clone_size: few
d_call: -
j_call: TRBJ2-3
cdr3_aa: CANSGLRAQYF
cdr3_nt: TGTGCCAATAGTGGGTTGAGGGCGCAGTATTTT

v_call: TRBV30
clone_size: few
d_call: TRBD1
j_call: TRBJ2-7
cdr3_aa: CACTDRLSYEQYF
cdr3_nt: TGTGCCTGCACGGACAGGCTCTCCTACGAGCAGTACTTC

v_call: TRBV27
clone_size: -
d_call: -
j_call: TRBJ2-7
cdr3_aa: CASSLGGLPYEQYF
cdr3_nt: TGTGCCAGCAGTTTAGGAGGGCTACCCTACGAGCAGTACTTC

v_call: TRBV11-2
clone_size: many
d_call: -
j_call: TRBJ2-1
cdr3_aa: CASSLVSVDEQFF
cdr3_nt: TGTGCCAGCAGTCTTGTATCAGTCGATGAGCAGTTCTTC

v_call: TRBV28
clone_size: many
d_call: -
j_call: TRBJ1-5
cdr3_aa: CASSQYLGQLNQPQHF
cdr3_nt: TGTGCCAGCAGCCAATACCTCGGACAGTTAAATCAGCCCCAGCATTTT

v_call: TRBV28
clone_size: medium-sized
d_call: TRBD1
j_call: TRBJ1-5
cdr3_aa: CASSSSGTGDYSNQPQHF
cdr3_nt: TGTGCCAGCAGTTCTTCCGGGACAGGGGACTATAGCAATCAGCCCCAGCATTTT

v_call: TRBV7-6
clone_size: medium-sized
d_call: -
j_call: TRBJ1-5
cdr3_aa: CASSLDGCNQPQHF
cdr3_nt: TGTGCCAGCAGCTTAGACGGGTGCAATCAGCCCCAGCATTTT

v_call: TRBV12-3/TRBV12-4
clone_size: many
d_call: -
j_call: TRBJ2-3
cdr3_aa: CASSFLSTDTQYF
cdr3_nt: TGTGCCAGCAGTTTTTTGTCCACAGATACGCAGTATTTT

v_call: TRBV4-1
clone_size: medium-sized
d_call: -
j_call: TRBJ2-1
cdr3_aa: CASSPLSAGEQFF
cdr3_nt: TGCGCCAGCAGCCCCCTAAGTGCCGGTGAGCAGTTCTTC

v_call: TRBV27
clone_size: medium-sized
d_call: -
j_call: TRBJ1-3
cdr3_aa: CASSPLTTPGNTIYF
cdr3_nt: TGTGCCAGCAGTCCCTTGACAACACCTGGAAACACCATATATTTT

v_call: TRBV7-8
clone_size: medium-sized
d_call: -
j_call: TRBJ2-3
cdr3_aa: CASSLVAFKTTDTQYF
cdr3_nt: TGTGCCAGCAGCTTAGTTGCTTTTAAAACTACAGATACGCAGTATTTT

v_call: TRBV5-1
clone_size: many
d_call: -
j_call: TRBJ2-7
cdr3_aa: CASSLAGGVVYEQYF
cdr3_nt: TGCGCCAGCAGCTTGGCAGGCGGGGTCGTCTACGAGCAGTACTTC

v_call: TRBV12-3/TRBV12-4
clone_size: medium-sized
d_call: TRBD1
j_call: TRBJ1-5
cdr3_aa: CASRIGQGNQPQHF
cdr3_nt: TGTGCCAGCAGGATCGGACAGGGCAATCAGCCCCAGCATTTT

v_call: TRBV4-2
clone_size: few
d_call: -
j_call: TRBJ2-3
cdr3_aa: CAGSQVSANDIRATQYF
cdr3_nt: TGTGCCGGCAGCCAAGTGTCCGCTAACGACATAAGGGCTACGCAGTATTTT

v_call: TRBV5-1
clone_size: medium-sized
d_call: -
j_call: TRBJ2-7
cdr3_aa: CASSLRGAHEQYF
cdr3_nt: TGCGCCAGCAGCTTGAGGGGCGCCCACGAGCAGTACTTC

v_call: TRBV29-1
clone_size: medium-sized
d_call: -
j_call: TRBJ2-5
cdr3_aa: CSVEWGETQYF
cdr3_nt: TGCAGCGTTGAATGGGGGGAGACCCAGTACTTC

v_call: TRBV5-5
clone_size: many
d_call: -
j_call: TRBJ2-7
cdr3_aa: CASSYSSYEQYF
cdr3_nt: TGTGCCAGCAGTTACAGTAGCTACGAGCAGTACTTC

v_call: TRBV4-1
clone_size: medium-sized
d_call: TRBD1
j_call: TRBJ1-5
cdr3_aa: CASSQAAGTANQPQHF
cdr3_nt: TGCGCCAGCAGCCAAGCCGCCGGGACAGCAAATCAGCCCCAGCATTTT

v_call: TRBV29-1
clone_size: medium-sized
d_call: TRBD1
j_call: TRBJ1-2
cdr3_aa: CSVTTGTGGERDVGYTF
cdr3_nt: TGCAGCGTTACAACCGGGACAGGGGGCGAACGTGACGTTGGCTACACCTTC

v_call: TRBV7-9
clone_size: medium-sized
d_call: -
j_call: TRBJ1-1
cdr3_aa: CASSFPDKGLAEAFF
cdr3_nt: TGTGCCAGCAGCTTCCCGGACAAAGGGTTGGCTGAAGCTTTCTTT